This T cell receptor beta chain emerged from a study of Ad26.COV2.S vaccination and SARS-CoV-2 variants. About the research overall: A participant enrolled in the COV1001 Ad26.COV2.S trial arm provided the sample.

The table lists this clone with a count of one. Sequencing used immunoSEQ multiplex PCR; TCRdb keeps in-frame clones, though not all of them. The profile shows 300,000 to 400,000 clones, around 88% of them singletons. Treatment reported: some 19 received Ad26.COV2.S at low or high dose, single or two shots; about 5 received placebo; per-sample allocation not given. Each sample was drawn 63 days after the first injection (of vaccine or placebo). V was cut by 3 bases and J by 2 bases, with 14 bases left in between. Germline assignment: CDR1 LNHDA and CDR2 SQIVND (reference sequence). The CDR3 is made up of 15 amino acids.

The gene calls are TRBV19 and TRBJ2-7; possibly TRBD1 or TRBD2 for D (7 bases each). Sample: peripheral blood, taken in a trial of Ad26.COV2.S vaccine versus placebo. The receptor comes from a person between 18 and 59 years old who received the Ad26.COV2.S COVID-19 vaccine or a placebo. Written as DNA, the CDR3 is TGTGCCAGTAGTATTAAGGGAGGGGGCCCCTACGAGCAGTACTTC. Translated, it gives CASSIKGGGPYEQYF.